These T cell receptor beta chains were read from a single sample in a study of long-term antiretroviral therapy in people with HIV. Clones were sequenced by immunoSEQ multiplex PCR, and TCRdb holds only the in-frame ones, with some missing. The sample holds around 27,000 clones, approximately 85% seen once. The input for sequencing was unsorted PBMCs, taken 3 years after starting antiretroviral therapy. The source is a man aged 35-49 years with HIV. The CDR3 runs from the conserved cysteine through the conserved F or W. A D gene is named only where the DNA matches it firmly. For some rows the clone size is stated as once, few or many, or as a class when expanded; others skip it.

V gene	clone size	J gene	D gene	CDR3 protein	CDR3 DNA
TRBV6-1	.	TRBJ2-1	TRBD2	CASATSGIYNEQFF	TGTGCCAGCGCTACTAGCGGAATCTACAATGAGCAGTTCTTC
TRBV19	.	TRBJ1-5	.	CASNKEKGPQHF	TGTGCCAGTAATAAGGAGAAGGGGCCCCAGCATTTT
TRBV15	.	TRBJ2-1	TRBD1	CATSRDGDSSYNEQFF	TGTGCCACCAGCAGAGACGGGGACAGTTCCTACAATGAGCAGTTCTTC
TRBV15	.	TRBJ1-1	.	CATSRGRANEAFF	TGTGCCACCAGCAGAGGTAGGGCAAATGAAGCTTTCTTT
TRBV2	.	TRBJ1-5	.	CASLGGGSNQPQHF	TGTGCCAGTTTGGGGGGTGGGAGCAATCAGCCCCAGCATTTT
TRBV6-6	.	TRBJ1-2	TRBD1	CAATGTEGYTF	TGTGCCGCGACCGGGACAGAGGGCTACACCTTC
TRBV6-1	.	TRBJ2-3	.	CATGYGAGTDTQYF	TGTGCCACTGGGTACGGGGCAGGGACAGATACGCAGTATTTT
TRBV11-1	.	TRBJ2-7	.	CASSLDRGRNEQYF	TGTGCCAGCAGCTTAGATCGGGGGAGAAACGAGCAGTACTTC
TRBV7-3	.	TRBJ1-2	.	CASSLGPGDYGYTF	TGTGCCAGCAGCTTAGGCCCGGGAGACTATGGCTACACCTTC
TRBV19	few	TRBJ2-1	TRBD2	CASSPRAGAGNEQFF	TGTGCCAGTAGTCCCCGAGCGGGAGCGGGTAATGAGCAGTTCTTC
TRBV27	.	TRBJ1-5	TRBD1	CASSRTGTGSQPQHF	TGTGCCAGCAGTCGAACCGGGACAGGGAGTCAGCCCCAGCATTTT
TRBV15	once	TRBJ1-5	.	CATSSAQSNQPQHF	TGTGCCACCAGCAGTGCACAAAGCAATCAGCCCCAGCATTTT
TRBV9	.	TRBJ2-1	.	CASSEGVSSYNEQFF	TGTGCCAGCAGCGAGGGGGTTAGCTCCTACAATGAGCAGTTCTTC
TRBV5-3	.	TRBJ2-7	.	CARSLTGSSYEQYF	TGTGCCAGAAGCTTGACGGGCAGCTCCTACGAGCAGTACTTC
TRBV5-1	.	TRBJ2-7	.	CASSPTYSYEQYF	TGCGCCAGCAGCCCGACATACTCCTACGAGCAGTACTTC
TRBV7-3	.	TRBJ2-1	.	CASSLGPGATYNEQFF	TGTGCCAGCAGCTTAGGGCCGGGGGCCACCTACAATGAGCAGTTCTTC
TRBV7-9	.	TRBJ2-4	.	CASSLGGQRAKNIQYF	TGTGCCAGCAGCTTAGGCGGGCAAAGGGCCAAAAACATTCAGTACTTC
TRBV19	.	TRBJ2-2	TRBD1	CASSIVDRGWLSTGELFF	TGTGCCAGTAGTATAGTAGACAGGGGGTGGTTGAGCACCGGGGAGCTGTTTTTT
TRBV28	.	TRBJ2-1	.	CASPNGQIYEQFF	TGTGCCAGCCCGAATGGACAGATCTATGAGCAGTTCTTC
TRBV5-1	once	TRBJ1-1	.	CASSLLGHEAFF	TGCGCCAGCAGCTTACTGGGCCACGAAGCTTTCTTT
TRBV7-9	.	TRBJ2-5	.	CASSLAGRGAGQETQYF	TGTGCCAGCAGCTTAGCTGGCAGGGGCGCAGGCCAAGAGACCCAGTACTTC
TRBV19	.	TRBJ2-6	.	CASSISPGRASTKSGANVLTF	TGTGCCAGTAGTATATCCCCGGGCAGGGCATCTACTAAGTCTGGGGCCAACGTCCTGACTTTC
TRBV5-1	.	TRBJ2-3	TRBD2	CASSSTSGSTDTQYF	TGCGCCAGCAGCTCGACTAGCGGCAGCACAGATACGCAGTATTTT
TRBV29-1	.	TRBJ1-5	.	CSVEVGAGGNQPQHF	TGCAGCGTTGAAGTAGGAGCAGGGGGCAATCAGCCCCAGCATTTT
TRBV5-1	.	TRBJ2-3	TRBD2	CASRAGVADTQYF	TGCGCAAGTAGGGCGGGAGTAGCAGATACGCAGTATTTT
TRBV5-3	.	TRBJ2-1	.	CARSWDWGRTYNEQFF	TGTGCCAGAAGCTGGGACTGGGGGAGGACCTACAATGAGCAGTTCTTC
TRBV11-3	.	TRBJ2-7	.	CASSPETGEGYEQYF	TGTGCCAGCAGCCCAGAGACAGGAGAAGGCTACGAGCAGTACTTC
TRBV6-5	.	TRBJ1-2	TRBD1	CASSYQRGRGYGYTF	TGTGCCAGCAGTTATCAAAGGGGGCGCGGCTATGGCTACACCTTC
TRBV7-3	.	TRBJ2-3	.	CASSSPDTDTQYF	TGTGCCAGCAGCTCGCCCGACACAGATACGCAGTATTTT
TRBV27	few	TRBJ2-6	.	CASSPRVSGANVLTF	TGTGCCAGCAGTCCAAGGGTCTCTGGGGCCAACGTCCTGACTTTC
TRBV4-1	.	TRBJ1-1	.	CASSQDYSVQGPMNTEAFF	TGCGCCAGCAGCCAAGATTATTCGGTACAAGGGCCCATGAACACTGAAGCTTTCTTT
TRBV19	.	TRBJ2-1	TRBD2	CASTLAGAYNEQFF	TGTGCCAGTACCCTAGCGGGCGCTTACAATGAGCAGTTCTTC
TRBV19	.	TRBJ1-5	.	CASSIGQASNQPQHF	TGTGCCAGTAGTATAGGGCAGGCGAGCAATCAGCCCCAGCATTTT
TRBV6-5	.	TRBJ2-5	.	CASRPQGGETQYF	TGTGCCAGTAGGCCGCAGGGGGGAGAGACCCAGTACTTC
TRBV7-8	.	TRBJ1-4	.	CASSLAARGTNEKLFF	TGTGCCAGCAGCTTAGCGGCCAGGGGAACTAATGAAAAACTGTTTTTT
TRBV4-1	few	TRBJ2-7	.	CASSQDSGKSSYEQYF	TGCGCCAGCAGCCAAGATAGTGGGAAAAGCTCCTACGAGCAGTACTTC
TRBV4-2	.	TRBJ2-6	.	CASSPFMGKSSGANVLTF	TGTGCCAGCAGCCCGTTTATGGGGAAAAGCTCTGGGGCCAACGTCCTGACTTTC
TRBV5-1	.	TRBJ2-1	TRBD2	CASSLNAGVENEQFF	TGCGCCAGCAGCTTGAATGCGGGGGTTGAGAATGAGCAGTTCTTC
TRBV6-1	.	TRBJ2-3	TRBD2	CASRDGTSGTDTQYF	TGTGCCAGCAGGGACGGGACTAGCGGCACAGATACGCAGTATTTT
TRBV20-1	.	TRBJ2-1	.	CSAIDDSDPFF	TGCAGTGCTATAGATGACTCTGATCCGTTCTTC
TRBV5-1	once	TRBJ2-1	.	CASSLEGSGSSYNEQFF	TGCGCCAGCAGCTTGGAAGGTAGCGGCAGCTCCTACAATGAGCAGTTCTTC
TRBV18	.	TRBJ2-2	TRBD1	CASSPTGGPGELFF	TGTGCCAGCTCACCCACAGGGGGCCCCGGGGAGCTGTTTTTT
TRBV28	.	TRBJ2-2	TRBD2	CASSLLASGSGDGELFF	TGTGCCAGCAGTTTGCTTGCTAGCGGGAGTGGAGACGGGGAGCTGTTTTTT
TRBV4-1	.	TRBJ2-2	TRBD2	CASSQDREGFSYTGELFF	TGCGCCAGCAGCCAAGATCGGGAGGGGTTCTCATATACCGGGGAGCTGTTTTTT
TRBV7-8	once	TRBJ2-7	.	CASSLISLGSYEQYF	TGTGCCAGCAGCTTAATCTCCCTGGGGTCCTACGAGCAGTACTTC
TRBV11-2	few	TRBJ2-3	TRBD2	CASSASGADTQYF	TGTGCCAGCAGCGCCAGCGGGGCGGATACGCAGTATTTT
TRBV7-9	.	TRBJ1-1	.	CASRRAGETEAFF	TGTGCCAGCAGGCGGGCTGGGGAGACTGAAGCTTTCTTT
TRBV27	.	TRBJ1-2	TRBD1	CASSGQGGYGYTF	TGTGCCAGCAGTGGACAGGGTGGATATGGCTACACCTTC
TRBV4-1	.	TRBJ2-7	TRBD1	CASSQNIGTVSYEQYF	TGCGCCAGCAGCCAAAATATCGGGACAGTCTCCTACGAGCAGTACTTC
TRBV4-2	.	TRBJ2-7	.	CASSQERGTGVLSYEQYF	TGTGCCAGCAGCCAAGAGAGGGGTACCGGGGTTCTCTCCTACGAGCAGTACTTC
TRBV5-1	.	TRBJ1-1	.	CASRLTGGANTEAFF	TGCGCCAGCAGGCTGACCGGCGGCGCGAACACTGAAGCTTTCTTT